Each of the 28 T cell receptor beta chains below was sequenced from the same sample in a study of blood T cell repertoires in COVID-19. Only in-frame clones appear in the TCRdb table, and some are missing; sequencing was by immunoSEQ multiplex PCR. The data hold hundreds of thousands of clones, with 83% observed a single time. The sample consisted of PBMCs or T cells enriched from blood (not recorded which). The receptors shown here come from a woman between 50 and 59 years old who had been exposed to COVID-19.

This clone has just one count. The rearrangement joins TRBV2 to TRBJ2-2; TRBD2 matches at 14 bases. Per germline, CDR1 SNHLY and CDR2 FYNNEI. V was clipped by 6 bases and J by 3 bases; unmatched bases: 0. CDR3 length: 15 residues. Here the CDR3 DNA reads TGTGCCAGCAGGGGACTAGCGGGGGACACCGGGGAGCTGTTTTTT. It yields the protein CASRGLAGDTGELFF. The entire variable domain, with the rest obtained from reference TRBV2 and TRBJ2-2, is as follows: EPEVTQTPSHQVTQMGQEVILRCVPISNHLYFYWYRQILGQKVEFLVSFYNNEISEKSEIFDDQFSVERPDGSNFTLKIRSTKLEDSAMYFCASRGLAGDTGELFFGEGSRLTVL.

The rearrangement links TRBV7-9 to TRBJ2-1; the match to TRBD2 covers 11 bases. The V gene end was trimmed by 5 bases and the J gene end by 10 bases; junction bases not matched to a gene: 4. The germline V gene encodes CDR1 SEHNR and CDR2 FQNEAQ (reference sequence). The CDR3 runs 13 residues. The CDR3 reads CASSVGTSGEQFF. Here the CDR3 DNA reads TGTGCCAGCAGCGTGGGGACTAGCGGCGAGCAGTTCTTC.

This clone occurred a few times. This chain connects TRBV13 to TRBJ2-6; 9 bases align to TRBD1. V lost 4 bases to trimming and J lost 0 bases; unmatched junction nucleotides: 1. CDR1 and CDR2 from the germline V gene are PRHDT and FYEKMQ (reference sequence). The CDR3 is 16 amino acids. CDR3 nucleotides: TGTGCCAGCAGCTCGGACAGGGGCTCTGGGGCCAACGTCCTGACTTTC. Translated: CASSSDRGSGANVLTF.

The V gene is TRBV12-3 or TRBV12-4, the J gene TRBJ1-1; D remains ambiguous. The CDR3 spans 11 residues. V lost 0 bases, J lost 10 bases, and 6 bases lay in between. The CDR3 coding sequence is TGTGCCAGCAGTTTAGCGGGAGTAGCTTTCTTT. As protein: CASSLAGVAFF.

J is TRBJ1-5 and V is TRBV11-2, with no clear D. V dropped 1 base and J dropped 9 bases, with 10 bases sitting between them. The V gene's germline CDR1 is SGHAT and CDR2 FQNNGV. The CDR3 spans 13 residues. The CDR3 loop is CASSLGASRPQHF. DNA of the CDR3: TGTGCCAGCAGCTTAGGGGCTTCTCGGCCCCAGCATTTT.

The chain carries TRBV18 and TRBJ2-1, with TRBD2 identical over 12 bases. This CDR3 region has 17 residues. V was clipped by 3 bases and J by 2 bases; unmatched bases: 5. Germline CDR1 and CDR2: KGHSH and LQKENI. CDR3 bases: TGTGCCAGCTCACCTTCAACTAGCGGGGGGACCTACAATGAGCAGTTCTTC. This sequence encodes CASSPSTSGGTYNEQFF.

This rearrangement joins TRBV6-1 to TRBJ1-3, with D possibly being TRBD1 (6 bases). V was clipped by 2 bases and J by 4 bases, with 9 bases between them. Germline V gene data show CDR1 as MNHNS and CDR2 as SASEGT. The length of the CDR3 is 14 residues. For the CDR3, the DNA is TGTGCCAGCAGTGAAAAAGGACAGGGAAACACCATATATTTT. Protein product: CASSEKGQGNTIYF.

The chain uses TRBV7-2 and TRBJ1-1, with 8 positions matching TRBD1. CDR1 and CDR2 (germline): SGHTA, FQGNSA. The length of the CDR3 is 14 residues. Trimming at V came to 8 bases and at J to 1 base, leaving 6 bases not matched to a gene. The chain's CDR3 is CASRAGTGNTEAFF. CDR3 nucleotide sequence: TGTGCCAGCCGAGCCGGGACAGGGAACACTGAAGCTTTCTTT.

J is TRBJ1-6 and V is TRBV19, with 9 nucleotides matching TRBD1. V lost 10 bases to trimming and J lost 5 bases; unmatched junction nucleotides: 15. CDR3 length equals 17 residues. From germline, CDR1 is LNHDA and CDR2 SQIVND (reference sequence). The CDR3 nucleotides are TGTGCCACACAGCAACTTACAGGGGGCAGTAATAATTCACCCCTCCACTTT. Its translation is CATQQLTGGSNNSPLHF.

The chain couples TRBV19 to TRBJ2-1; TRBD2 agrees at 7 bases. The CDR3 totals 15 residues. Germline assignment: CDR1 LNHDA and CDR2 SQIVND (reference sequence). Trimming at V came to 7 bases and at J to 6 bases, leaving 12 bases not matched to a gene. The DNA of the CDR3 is TGTGCCAGTAAATCCCGGGGGGAGAGGATCAATGAGCAGTTCTTC. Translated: CASKSRGERINEQFF.

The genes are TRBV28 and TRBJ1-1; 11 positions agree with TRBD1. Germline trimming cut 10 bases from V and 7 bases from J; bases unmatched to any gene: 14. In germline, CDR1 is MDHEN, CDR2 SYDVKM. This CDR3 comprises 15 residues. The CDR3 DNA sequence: TGTGCCATCACAAGAGGGGACAGGGGGTACCTTGAAGCTTTCTTT. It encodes CAITRGDRGYLEAFF.

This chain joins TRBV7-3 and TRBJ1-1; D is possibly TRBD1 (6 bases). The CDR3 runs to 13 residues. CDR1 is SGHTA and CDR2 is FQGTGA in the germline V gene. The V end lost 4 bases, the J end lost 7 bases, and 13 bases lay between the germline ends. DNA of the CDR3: TGTGCCAGCAGCTCCGAGATAGGGGGTGAAGCTTTCTTT. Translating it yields CASSSEIGGEAFF.

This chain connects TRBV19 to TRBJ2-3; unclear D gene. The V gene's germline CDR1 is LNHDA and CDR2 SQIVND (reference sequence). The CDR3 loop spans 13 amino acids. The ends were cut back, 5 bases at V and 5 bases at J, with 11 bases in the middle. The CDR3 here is CASSPRSGDTQYF. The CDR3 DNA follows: TGTGCCAGTAGTCCCCGGTCGGGAGATACGCAGTATTTT.

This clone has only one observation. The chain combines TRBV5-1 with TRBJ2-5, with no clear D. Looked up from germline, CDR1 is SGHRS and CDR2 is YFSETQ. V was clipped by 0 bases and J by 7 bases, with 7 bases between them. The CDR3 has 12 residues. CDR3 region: CASSLGSGTQYF. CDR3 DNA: TGCGCCAGCAGCTTGGGGTCGGGGACCCAGTACTTC. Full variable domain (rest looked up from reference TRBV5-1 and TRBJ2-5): KAGVTQTPRYLIKTRGQQVTLSCSPISGHRSVSWYQQTPGQGLQFLFEYFSETQRNKGNFPGRFSGRQFSNSRSEMNVSTLELGDSALYLCASSLGSGTQYFGPGTRLLVL.

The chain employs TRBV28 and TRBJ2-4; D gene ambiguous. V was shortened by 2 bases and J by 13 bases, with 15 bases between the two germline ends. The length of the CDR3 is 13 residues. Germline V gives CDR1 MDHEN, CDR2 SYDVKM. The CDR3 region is CASSLQFPQKQYF. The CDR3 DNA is TGTGCCAGCAGTTTACAGTTTCCGCAGAAGCAGTACTTC.

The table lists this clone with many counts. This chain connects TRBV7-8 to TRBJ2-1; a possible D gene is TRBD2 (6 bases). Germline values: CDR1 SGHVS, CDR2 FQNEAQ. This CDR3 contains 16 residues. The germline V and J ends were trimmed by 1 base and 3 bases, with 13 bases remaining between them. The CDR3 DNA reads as TGTGCCAGCAGCTTAGGACGACTAGAGAACTACAATGAGCAGTTCTTC. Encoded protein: CASSLGRLENYNEQFF.

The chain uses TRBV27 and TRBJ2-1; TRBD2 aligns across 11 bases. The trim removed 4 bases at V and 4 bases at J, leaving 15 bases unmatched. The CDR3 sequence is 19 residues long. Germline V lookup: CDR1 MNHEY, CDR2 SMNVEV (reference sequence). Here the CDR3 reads CASSSLSGLAGGNYNEQFF. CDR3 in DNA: TGTGCCAGCAGTTCCCTTAGCGGTCTAGCGGGGGGAAATTACAATGAGCAGTTCTTC.

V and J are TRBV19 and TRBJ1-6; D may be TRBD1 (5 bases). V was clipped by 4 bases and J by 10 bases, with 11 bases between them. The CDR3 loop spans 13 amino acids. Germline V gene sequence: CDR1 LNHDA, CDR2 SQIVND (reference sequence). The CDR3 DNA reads TGTGCCAGTAGTACCGGAGGGGAATCACCCCTCCACTTT. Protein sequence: CASSTGGESPLHF.

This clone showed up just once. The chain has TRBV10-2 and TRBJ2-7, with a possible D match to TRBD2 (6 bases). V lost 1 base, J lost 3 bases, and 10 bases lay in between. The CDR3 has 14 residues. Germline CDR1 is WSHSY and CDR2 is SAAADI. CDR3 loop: CASSEWGDLYEQYF. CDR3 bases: TGCGCCAGCAGTGAGTGGGGGGACCTCTACGAGCAGTACTTC.

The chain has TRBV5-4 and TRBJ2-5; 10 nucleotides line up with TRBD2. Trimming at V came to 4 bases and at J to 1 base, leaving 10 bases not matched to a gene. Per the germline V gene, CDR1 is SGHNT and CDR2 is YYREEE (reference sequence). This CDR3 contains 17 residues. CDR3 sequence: CASSVGASGGFQETQYF. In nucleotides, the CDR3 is TGTGCCAGCAGCGTCGGGGCTAGCGGGGGCTTCCAAGAGACCCAGTACTTC.

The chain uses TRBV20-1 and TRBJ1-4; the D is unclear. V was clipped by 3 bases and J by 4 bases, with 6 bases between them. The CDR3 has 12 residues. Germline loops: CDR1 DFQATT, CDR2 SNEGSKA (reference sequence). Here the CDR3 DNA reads TGCAGTGCTAGTCGAGGTAATGAAAAACTGTTTTTT. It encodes CSASRGNEKLFF.

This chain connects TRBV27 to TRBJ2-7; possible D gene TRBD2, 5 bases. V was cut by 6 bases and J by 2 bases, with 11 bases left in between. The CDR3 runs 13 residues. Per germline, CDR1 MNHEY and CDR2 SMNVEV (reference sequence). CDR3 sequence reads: CASSLWGAYEQYF. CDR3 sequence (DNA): TGTGCCAGCAGCCTCTGGGGAGCCTACGAGCAGTACTTC.

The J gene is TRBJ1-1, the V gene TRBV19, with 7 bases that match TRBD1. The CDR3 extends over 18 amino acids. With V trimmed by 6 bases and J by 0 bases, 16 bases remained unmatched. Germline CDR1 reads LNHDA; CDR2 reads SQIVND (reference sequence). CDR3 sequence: CASRITSQGDVMNTEAFF. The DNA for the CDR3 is TGTGCCAGTAGAATTACCTCTCAGGGGGATGTTATGAACACTGAAGCTTTCTTT.

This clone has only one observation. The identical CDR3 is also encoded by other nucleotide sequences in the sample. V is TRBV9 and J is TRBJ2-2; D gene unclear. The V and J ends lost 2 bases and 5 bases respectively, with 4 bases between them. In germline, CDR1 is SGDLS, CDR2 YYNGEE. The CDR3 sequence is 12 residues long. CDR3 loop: CASSVYTGELFF. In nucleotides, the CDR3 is TGTGCCAGCAGCGTCTATACCGGGGAGCTGTTTTTT.

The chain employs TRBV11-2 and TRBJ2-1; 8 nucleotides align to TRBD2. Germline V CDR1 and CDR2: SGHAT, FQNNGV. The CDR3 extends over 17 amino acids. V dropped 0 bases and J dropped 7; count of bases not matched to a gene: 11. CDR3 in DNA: TGTGCCAGCAGCTTAGATAGCGTGGGACTAGGAACGAATGAGCAGTTCTTC. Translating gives CASSLDSVGLGTNEQFF.

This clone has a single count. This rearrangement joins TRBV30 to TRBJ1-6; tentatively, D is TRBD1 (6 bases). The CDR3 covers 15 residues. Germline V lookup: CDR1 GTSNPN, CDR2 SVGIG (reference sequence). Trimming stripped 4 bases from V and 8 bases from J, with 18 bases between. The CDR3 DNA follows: TGTGCCTGGAAACTTGATATACAGGGATATTCACCCCTCCACTTT. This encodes CAWKLDIQGYSPLHF.

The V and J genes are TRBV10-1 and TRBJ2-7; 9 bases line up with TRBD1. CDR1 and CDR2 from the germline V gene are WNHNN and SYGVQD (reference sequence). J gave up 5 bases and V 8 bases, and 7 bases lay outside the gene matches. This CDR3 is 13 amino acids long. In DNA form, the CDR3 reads TGCGCCAGCGGACAGGGGATTGGTGACGAGCAGTACTTC. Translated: CASGQGIGDEQYF.

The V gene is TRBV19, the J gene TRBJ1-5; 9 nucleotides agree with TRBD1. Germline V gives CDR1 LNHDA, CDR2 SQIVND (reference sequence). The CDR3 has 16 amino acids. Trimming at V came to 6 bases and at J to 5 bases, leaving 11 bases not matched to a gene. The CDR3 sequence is CASSYRGQGRDQPQHF. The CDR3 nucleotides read TGTGCCAGTAGCTACAGGGGGCAGGGAAGGGATCAGCCCCAGCATTTT.